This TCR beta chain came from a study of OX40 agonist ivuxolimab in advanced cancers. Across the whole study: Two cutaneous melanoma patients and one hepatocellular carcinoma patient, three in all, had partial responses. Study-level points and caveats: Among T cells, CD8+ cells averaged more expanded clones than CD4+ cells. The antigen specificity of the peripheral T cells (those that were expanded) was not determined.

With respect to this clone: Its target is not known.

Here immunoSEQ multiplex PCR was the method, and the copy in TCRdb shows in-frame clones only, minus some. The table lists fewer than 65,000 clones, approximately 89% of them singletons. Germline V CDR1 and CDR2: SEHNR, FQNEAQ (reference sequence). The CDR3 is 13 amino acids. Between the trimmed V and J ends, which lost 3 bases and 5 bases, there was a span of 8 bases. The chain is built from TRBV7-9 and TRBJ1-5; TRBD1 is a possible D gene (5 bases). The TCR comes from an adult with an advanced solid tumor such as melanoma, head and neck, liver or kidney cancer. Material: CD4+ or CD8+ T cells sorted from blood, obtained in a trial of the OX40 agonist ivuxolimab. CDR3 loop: CASSLEGYQPQHF. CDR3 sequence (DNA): TGTGCCAGCAGCTTGGAGGGGTATCAGCCCCAGCATTTT.